What follows are 20 T cell receptor beta chains derived from one specimen sequenced in a study of blood T cell repertoires in COVID-19 (TCRdb year 2020). Libraries were prepared through the immunoSEQ multiplex PCR assay. In its TCRdb copy, this immuneACCESS table keeps in-frame sequences only and misses some clones. Where compared with another copy, unresolved V genes explain less than half of these, and the others have no known cause. The sample has tens of thousands of clones on record, roughly 90% of them singletons. The ten largest make up about 3.3% of the sample. Specimen: peripheral blood. These receptors all come from a woman aged 65 to 85 with acute or convalescent COVID-19.

The gene calls are TRBV3-1 (or the pseudogene TRBV3-2) and TRBJ2-1, with D unclear. Germline CDR1 LGHDT, CDR2 YNNKEL (reference sequence). This CDR3 spans 14 amino acids. Trimming removed 1 base at V and 4 bases at J, with 8 bases between. CDR3 loop: CASSQAPQYNEQFF. CDR3 nucleotide sequence: TGTGCCAGCAGCCAAGCGCCGCAGTACAATGAGCAGTTCTTC.

The rearrangement uses TRBV19 and TRBJ2-2; TRBD1 is a possible D gene (6 bases). The CDR3 has 15 residues. The V end was cut by 4 bases, the J end by 2 bases, with 11 bases between. CDR1 LNHDA and CDR2 SQIVND come from the germline V gene (reference sequence). CDR3 in amino acids: CASSTDSANTGELFF. CDR3 DNA: TGTGCCAGTAGTACGGACAGTGCAAACACCGGGGAGCTGTTTTTT.

This sequence joins TRBV19 and TRBJ2-3; 10 bases align to TRBD2. In germline, CDR1 is LNHDA, CDR2 SQIVND (reference sequence). The CDR3 is made up of 16 amino acids. V dropped 5 bases and J dropped 3; count of bases not matched to a gene: 8. CDR3 in DNA: TGTGCCAGTAGTCATACGGCTAGCGGGAGAACAGATACGCAGTATTTT. Translated: CASSHTASGRTDTQYF.

This chain joins TRBV4-1 and TRBJ2-5; 15 nucleotides agree with TRBD2. The CDR3 sequence is 16 residues long. Trimming cost V 4 bases and J 2 bases; bases outside gene matches: 2. CDR1 and CDR2 from the germline V gene are MGHRA and YSYEKL. The CDR3 coding sequence is TGCGCCAGCAGCCCGGGACTAGCGGGGGGTCAAGAGACCCAGTACTTC. Its protein is CASSPGLAGGQETQYF.

The chain employs TRBV5-1 and TRBJ1-1, with D unclear. This CDR3 contains 16 residues. V was trimmed by 2 bases and J by 1 base, leaving 15 bases between them. Germline V gene sequence: CDR1 SGHRS, CDR2 YFSETQ. The CDR3 spells CASSFGTSRGNTEAFF. The CDR3, as DNA: TGCGCCAGCAGCTTCGGCACTTCACGGGGGAACACTGAAGCTTTCTTT.

J is TRBJ1-2 and V is TRBV7-9; 12 positions match TRBD1. The germline CDR1 and CDR2 sequences are SEHNR and FQNEAQ (reference sequence). The CDR3 is made up of 16 amino acids. Losses at the gene ends were 5 bases for V and 3 bases for J; bases not matched to a gene: 7. The CDR3 coding sequence is TGTGCCAGCAGCCCGGGCGGGACAGGGGGCGACTATGGCTACACCTTC. This encodes CASSPGGTGGDYGYTF.

The DNA of the CDR3 is TGTGCCAGTAGTATTCGCCCGGGACAGGGCGGATCGGACACTGAAGCTTTCTTT. This translates into CASSIRPGQGGSDTEAFF. V and J are TRBV19 and TRBJ1-1; 9 nucleotides match TRBD1. Germline assignment: CDR1 LNHDA and CDR2 SQIVND (reference sequence). With V trimmed by 3 bases and J by 3 bases, 14 bases remained unmatched. This CDR3 region has 18 residues. Full variable domain (missing parts from reference TRBV19 and TRBJ1-1): DGGITQSPKYLFRKEGQNVTLSCEQNLNHDAMYWYRQDPGQGLRLIYYSQIVNDFQKGDIAEGYSVSREKKESFPLTVTSAQKNPTAFYLCASSIRPGQGGSDTEAFFGQGTRLTVV.

The rearrangement uses TRBV9 and TRBJ2-7; D is unresolved. CDR3 length equals 12 residues. V dropped 1 base and J dropped 5 bases, with 7 bases sitting between them. Germline loops: CDR1 SGDLS, CDR2 YYNGEE. CDR3 DNA: TGTGCCAGCAGCGTATCACATAACGAGCAGTACGTC. It yields the protein CASSVSHNEQYV.

The rearrangement uses TRBV28 and TRBJ2-3; the match to TRBD2 covers 10 bases. This CDR3 comprises 17 residues. Germline assignment: CDR1 MDHEN and CDR2 SYDVKM. Trimming at V came to 4 bases and at J to 5 bases, leaving 12 bases not matched to a gene. Here the CDR3 DNA reads TGTGCCAGCAGTTATAGGGGACTAGCGAGGAGCGGAGATACGCAGTATTTT. This codes for CASSYRGLARSGDTQYF.

This clone came up a few times. V is TRBV7-6 and J is TRBJ2-2; D gene uncertain. Trimming took 4 bases from V and 4 from J, leaving 10 bases between them. This CDR3 region has 14 residues. CDR1 and CDR2 (germline): SGHVS, FNYEAQ. CDR3 bases: TGTGCCAGCAGCTCACAAACGCTCACCGGGGAGCTGTTTTTT. Translation gives CASSSQTLTGELFF.

CDR3 loop: CASSSQGLALSSDTQYF. Written as DNA, the CDR3 is TGCGCCAGCAGCTCGCAGGGACTAGCACTTTCATCAGATACGCAGTATTTT. The chain has TRBV5-1 and TRBJ2-3, with 9 bases matching TRBD2. Germline-derived CDR1 and CDR2 are SGHRS and YFSETQ. CDR3 length: 17 amino acids. V lost 3 bases to trimming and J lost 4 bases; unmatched junction nucleotides: 12.

The rearrangement joins TRBV14 to TRBJ2-5; maybe TRBD2 (6 bases). V was clipped by 1 base and J by 2 bases, with 14 bases between them. Germline loops: CDR1 SGHDN, CDR2 FVKESK. The CDR3 runs 16 residues. The chain's CDR3 is CASSQVLVGGQETQYF. In DNA, the CDR3 is TGTGCCAGCAGCCAAGTCTTAGTCGGGGGACAAGAGACCCAGTACTTC.

The CDR3 nucleotides are TGTGCCAGCACGGCTAGAGAGGACACCGGGGAGCTGTTTTTT. Amino acid sequence: CASTAREDTGELFF. This rearrangement joins TRBV6-5 to TRBJ2-2, with D uncertain. Germline V gene lookup returns CDR1 MNHEY and CDR2 SVGAGI. The V end lost 7 bases, the J end lost 3 bases, and 12 bases lay between the germline ends. The CDR3 extends over 14 amino acids.

The CDR3 here is CATSDVGDRGPVTDTQYF. The CDR3 DNA sequence: TGTGCCACCAGTGATGTGGGGGACAGGGGCCCGGTCACAGATACGCAGTATTTT. The chain has TRBV24-1 and TRBJ2-3; 10 positions match TRBD1. Looked up from germline, CDR1 is KGHDR and CDR2 is SFDVKD. The ends lost 3 bases at V and 2 bases at J; junction bases unmatched: 10. The CDR3 is 18 residues long.

This rearrangement joins TRBV6-5 to TRBJ1-3; D not resolved. This CDR3 spans 14 amino acids. Per the germline V gene, CDR1 is MNHEY and CDR2 is SVGAGI. Trimming pared 6 bases from V and 0 bases from J, leaving 9 bases between. CDR3: CASRLGDSGNTIYF. For the CDR3, the DNA is TGTGCCAGCAGGTTAGGAGACTCTGGAAACACCATATATTTT.

This chain connects TRBV7-2 to TRBJ1-5; perhaps TRBD1 as D (6 bases). Deletions cut 1 base from V and 6 bases from J, with 13 bases between. Germline V gene data show CDR1 as SGHTA and CDR2 as FQGNSA. The CDR3 contains 15 residues. The CDR3 loop reads CASSLGGGRSQPQHF. CDR3 sequence (DNA): TGTGCCAGCAGCTTAGGAGGGGGAAGGAGTCAGCCCCAGCATTTT. Filled out from reference TRBV7-2 and TRBJ1-5, the complete variable domain reads GAGVSQSPSNKVTEKGKDVELRCDPISGHTALYWYRQSLGQGLEFLIYFQGNSAPDKSGLPSDRFSAERTGGSVSTLTIQRTQQEDSAVYLCASSLGGGRSQPQHFGDGTRLSIL.

V gene TRBV25-1 combines with J gene TRBJ1-5; TRBD1 aligns across 8 bases. Trimming removed 5 bases from V and 1 base from J; junction bases left unmatched: 4. The CDR3 is 15 amino acids. The germline gives CDR1 MGHDK, CDR2 SYGVNS. In DNA, the CDR3 is TGTGCCAGCAGTAAACAGGGGGTAAGCAATCAGCCCCAGCATTTT. Translation gives CASSKQGVSNQPQHF.

In this sample, this clone turned up once. The chain has TRBV6-1 and TRBJ1-4; 7 positions match TRBD1. The CDR3 is 17 residues long. The germline V gene has CDR1 MNHNS and CDR2 SASEGT. Losses at the gene ends were 2 bases for V and 0 bases for J; bases not matched to a gene: 6. The CDR3 coding sequence is TGTGCCAGCAGTGAAACGGGGGACAGCGCAACTAATGAAAAACTGTTTTTT. Translating it yields CASSETGDSATNEKLFF.

The rearrangement joins TRBV15 to TRBJ2-4; TRBD1 matches 7 bases. The germline CDR1 and CDR2 sequences are LNHNV and YYDKDF (reference sequence). The trim removed 4 bases at V and 4 bases at J, leaving 7 bases unmatched. The CDR3 sequence is 15 residues long. The CDR3 coding sequence is TGTGCCACCAGCACCGTAGAGGGACAGAAAAACATTCAGTACTTC. This codes for CATSTVEGQKNIQYF.

This sequence joins TRBV18 and TRBJ2-7; TRBD2 might be the D (6 bases). The CDR3 is 15 residues long. V lost 6 bases and J 2 bases, leaving 17 bases between the germline ends. Germline V lookup: CDR1 KGHSH, CDR2 LQKENI. The DNA for the CDR3 is TGTGCCAGCTCCGTTAGCGGCACCCAGACCTACGAGCAGTACGTC. It is translated as CASSVSGTQTYEQYV.